Each of the 14 T cell receptor beta chains below was sequenced from the same sample in a study of CD8 T cells in Susac syndrome. An amount of RNA that ranged from roughly 0.45 to 1 ug was reverse transcribed with random hexamers. MiXCR, applied by TCRdb to the immunoSEQ multiplex PCR reads, yields one record per CDR3 protein. Found here are roughly 200,000 distinct CDR3 sequences, approximately 95% of them singletons; the top ten hold approximately 0.1%. The specimen was CD4+ T cells from PBMCs. The receptors originated from a human donor in good health.

A single count supports this clonotype. This chain links TRBV20-1 with TRBJ2-7, with no clear D. This CDR3 contains 13 residues. CDR1 is DFQATT and CDR2 is SNEGSKA in the germline V gene (reference sequence). V gave up 6 bases and J gave up 6 bases, with 18 bases separating them. The CDR3 bases are TGCAGTGCCGAAAAAACGTCCTCAGGCGAGCAGTACGTC. This codes for CSAEKTSSGEQYV.

The chain links TRBV13 to TRBJ2-5; tentatively, D is TRBD1 (6 bases). From germline, CDR1 is PRHDT and CDR2 FYEKMQ (reference sequence). V lost 4 bases to trimming and J lost 5 bases, with 14 bases between them. CDR3 length: 14 residues. CDR3 nucleotide sequence: TGTGCCAGCAGCTCTCGACAGGCGGGCGAGACCCAGTACTTC. Translating gives CASSSRQAGETQYF.

The sample holds one count of this clonotype. The chain is built from TRBV20-1 and TRBJ2-7; D is unclear. V dropped 2 bases and J dropped 2 bases, with 10 bases sitting between them. The CDR3 covers 13 residues. Germline CDR1 DFQATT, CDR2 SNEGSKA (reference sequence). In DNA, the CDR3 is TGCAGTGCTAGACACCCAGGAGCCTACGAGCAGTACTTC. It encodes CSARHPGAYEQYF.

The V gene is TRBV3-1, the J gene TRBJ2-1, with 9 bases matching TRBD2. CDR1 and CDR2 from the germline V gene are LGHDT and YNNKEL (reference sequence). With V trimmed by 4 bases and J by 8 bases, 12 bases remained unmatched. The CDR3 extends over 16 amino acids. The CDR3 reads CASSPGASGILHEQFF. As DNA, the CDR3 is TGTGCCAGCAGCCCAGGGGCTAGCGGGATCCTTCATGAGCAGTTCTTC.

This rearrangement joins TRBV10-2 to TRBJ2-1; 7 bases match TRBD2. Germline trimming cut 7 bases from V and 0 bases from J; bases unmatched to any gene: 3. The CDR3 runs to 14 residues. Germline V gives CDR1 WSHSY, CDR2 SAAADI. In DNA form, the CDR3 reads TGCGCCAGCAACCTAGCGGACTCCTACAATGAGCAGTTCTTC. Its protein is CASNLADSYNEQFF.

The V and J genes are TRBV12-3 or TRBV12-4 and TRBJ1-5; 7 bases are a match to TRBD1. Trimming took 1 base from V and 4 from J; bases not matched to a gene: 7. The CDR3 totals 16 residues. The CDR3 nucleotides are TGTGCCAGCAGTTTAGAGGGGGCCCGCCTTAATCAGCCCCAGCATTTT. It encodes CASSLEGARLNQPQHF.

The genes are TRBV11-2 and TRBJ1-2; D is perhaps TRBD1 (6 bases). The germline CDR1 and CDR2 sequences are SGHAT and FQNNGV. The CDR3 runs to 14 residues. Trimming took 4 bases from V and 4 from J, leaving 13 bases between them. CDR3 DNA: TGTGCCAGCAGCTCTACAGGGTCTACCTATGGCTACACCTTC. It is translated as CASSSTGSTYGYTF. The entire variable domain, with the rest obtained from reference TRBV11-2 and TRBJ1-2, is as follows: EAGVAQSPRYKIIEKRQSVAFWCNPISGHATLYWYQQILGQGPKLLIQFQNNGVVDDSQLPKDRFSAERLKGVDSTLKIQPAKLEDSAVYLCASSSTGSTYGYTFGSGTRLTVV.

V gene TRBV7-2 combines with J gene TRBJ2-3; no clear D. The CDR3 covers 13 residues. Trimming left V 4 bases short and J 2 bases short, with 7 bases between. CDR1 is SGHTA and CDR2 is FQGNSA in the germline V gene. The CDR3 reads CASSSRPTDTQYF. For the CDR3, the DNA is TGTGCCAGCAGCTCCCGTCCCACAGATACGCAGTATTTT.

This rearrangement joins TRBV30 to TRBJ2-3; 11 bases are a match to TRBD2. This CDR3 has 17 residues. Germline V CDR1 and CDR2: GTSNPN, SVGIG (reference sequence). The trim removed 0 bases at V and 1 base at J, leaving 6 bases unmatched. The CDR3 is CAWSVHPSGRRTDTQYF. The DNA for the CDR3 is TGTGCCTGGAGTGTACACCCTAGCGGGAGGCGCACAGATACGCAGTATTTT.

The chain combines TRBV12-3 or TRBV12-4 with TRBJ2-7; D gene uncertain. CDR3 length: 11 amino acids. V lost 8 bases, J lost 3 bases, and 8 bases lay in between. The CDR3 sequence: CASGVVYEQYF. CDR3 in DNA: TGTGCCAGCGGCGTAGTCTACGAGCAGTACTTC.

The genes are TRBV7-2 and TRBJ2-3, with 9 bases matching TRBD2. Germline assignment: CDR1 SGHTA and CDR2 FQGNSA. The CDR3 contains 16 residues. J lost 4 bases, V lost 1 base, and 6 bases had no gene match. The CDR3 DNA reads TGTGCCAGCAGCTTAGAGGGCGGGGGGGTATCAGATACGCAGTATTTT. It encodes CASSLEGGGVSDTQYF.

This clonotype was seen once. The CDR3 protein is CASSLGGSVSTDTQYF. The CDR3 DNA follows: TGTGCCAGCAGCTTAGGGGGGTCCGTTAGCACAGATACGCAGTATTTT. The V gene is TRBV7-9, the J gene TRBJ2-3; perhaps D is TRBD1 or TRBD2 (5 bases each). This CDR3 contains 16 residues. Between the trimmed V and J ends, which lost 1 base and 0 bases, there was a span of 11 bases. Germline-derived CDR1 and CDR2 are SEHNR and FQNEAQ (reference sequence).

V and J are TRBV5-1 and TRBJ2-7; D is perhaps TRBD1 or TRBD2 (5 bases each). Germline-derived CDR1 and CDR2 are SGHRS and YFSETQ. V was shortened by 4 bases and J by 3 bases, with 11 bases between the two germline ends. The length of the CDR3 is 13 residues. The CDR3 spells CASSGGPYYEQYF. The CDR3 bases are TGCGCCAGCAGCGGGGGACCCTACTACGAGCAGTACTTC.

This chain's CDR3 is CSLIRQGSRETINYGYTF. As DNA, the CDR3 is TGCAGCCTGATCCGGCAGGGCAGTCGCGAGACCATTAACTATGGCTACACCTTC. This chain uses TRBV29-1 with TRBJ1-2; tentatively, D is TRBD1 (5 bases). Trimming cost V 8 bases and J 1 base, with 29 bases left between them. Germline-derived CDR1 and CDR2 are SQVTM and ANQGSEA. CDR3 size: 18 residues.